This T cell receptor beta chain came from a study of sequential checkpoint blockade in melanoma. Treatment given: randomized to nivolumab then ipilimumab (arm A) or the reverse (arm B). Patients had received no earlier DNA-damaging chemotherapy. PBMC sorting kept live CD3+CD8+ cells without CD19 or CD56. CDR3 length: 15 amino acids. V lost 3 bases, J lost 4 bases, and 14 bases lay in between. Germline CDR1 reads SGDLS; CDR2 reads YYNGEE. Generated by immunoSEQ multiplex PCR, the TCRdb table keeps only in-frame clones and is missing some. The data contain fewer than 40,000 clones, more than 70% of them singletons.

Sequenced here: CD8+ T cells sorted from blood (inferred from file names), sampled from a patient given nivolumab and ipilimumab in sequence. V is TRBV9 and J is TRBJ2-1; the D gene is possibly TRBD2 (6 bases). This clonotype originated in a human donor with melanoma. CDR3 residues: CASSAGTGIYNEQFF. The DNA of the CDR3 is TGTGCCAGCAGCGCCGGGACTGGGATATACAATGAGCAGTTCTTC.